This T cell receptor (beta chain) was sequenced during a study of blood T cells in healthy people across ages. Overall study: Per two T cells, about one barcoded beta molecule was captured through template switching.

The table lists this clonotype with a few counts. Its matching antigen is unknown. A J-beta primer mix and a sample-barcoded 5' primer were used in a second PCR of roughly 7 to 12 cycles. The template-switch adaptor was a 5' adaptor with 12 random nucleotides. It tagged each cDNA molecule. One entry per CDR3 protein, called by TCRdb with MiXCR from the 5' RACE reads. Of 600,000 to 1,000,000 distinct CDR3 sequences listed, over 45% are singletons. Each sample gave at least 6 million isolated PBMCs. Study-level findings and limits: Investigators viewed diversity estimates from one million T cells as underestimates, the study reported.

The CDR3 is 14 amino acids. In germline, CDR1 is SGHTA, CDR2 FQGNSA. V lost 1 base to trimming and J lost 2 bases, with 9 bases between them. This sequence joins TRBV7-2 and TRBJ2-7, with D perhaps TRBD2 (6 bases). Specimen: blood. The sequence was collected from a man under 40 in good health. The CDR3 DNA is TGTGCCAGCAGCTTAGGACTAGGCACCTACGAGCAGTACTTC. Protein product: CASSLGLGTYEQYF.